The clone carrying this TCR beta chain was counted a few times. Its antigen is still unknown. The CDR3 runs 14 residues. Trimming cost V 7 bases and J 5 bases, with 17 bases left between them. CDR1 is ENHRY, CDR2 SYGVKD, per germline. The data belong to a study of post-analysis software for immune sequencing data. General observations from the study: There were five TRBV segments more frequent in patients than controls, and TRBV5-6, TRBV5-1 and TRBV20-1 were among them.

cDNA libraries of TCR beta carried unique molecular identifiers. Each CDR3 protein is one row after TCRdb ran MiXCR on the PCR reads. The sample lists over 700,000 distinct CDR3 sequences; 30% were seen once. This sequence originates from a girl aged 5 to 17 with multiple sclerosis. The V and J genes are TRBV10-3 and TRBJ1-2; D is ambiguous. The sample consisted of blood. The CDR3 protein is CAITQGRDGYGYTF. For the CDR3, the DNA is TGTGCCATCACCCAAGGACGGGATGGATATGGCTACACCTTC.